Listed below are T cell receptor beta chains from one sample, sequenced in a study of shared clonotypes between healthy human individuals. Sequencing used immunoSEQ multiplex PCR; TCRdb keeps in-frame clones, though not all of them. The sample consists of some 600,000 clones, around 96% of them appearing once. Sequenced: naive CD8+ T cells sorted from blood. The receptors were gathered from a woman in her 30s in good health. The CDR3 runs from the conserved cysteine through the conserved F or W. The D gene is left open where the match is weak. For some rows the clone size is stated as once, few or many, or as a class when expanded; others skip it.

CDR3nt	CDR3aa	j_gene	v_gene	d_gene	abundance
TGTGCCAGCAGCCCACCTGGGGGGGACGGCTCCTACGAGCAGTACTTC	CASSPPGGDGSYEQYF	TRBJ2-7	TRBV11-2	TRBD2	NA
TGTGCCAGCAGTCCCATCGGAGCGGGAGCCGACTCCTACGAGCAGTACTTC	CASSPIGAGADSYEQYF	TRBJ2-7	TRBV28	TRBD2	NA
TGTGCCAGAGACCATCTAACTAACACTGAAGCTTTCTTT	CARDHLTNTEAFF	TRBJ1-1	TRBV7-9	NA	few
TGTGCCAGCAGTGAAGTGGGCGGCGGGTTCACGGAAGCTTTCTTT	CASSEVGGGFTEAFF	TRBJ1-1	TRBV6-1	NA	NA
TGTGCCAGCAGTTTTAGGGAGTCCTACGAGCAGTACTTC	CASSFRESYEQYF	TRBJ2-7	TRBV6-5	NA	NA
TGTGCCAGTTCAAAGTCGGGACATAGCAATCAGCCCCAGCATTTT	CASSKSGHSNQPQHF	TRBJ1-5	TRBV27	NA	few
TGTGCCAGCAGTTTGGAGACAGGGGGCAGAGAGACCCAGTACTTC	CASSLETGGRETQYF	TRBJ2-5	TRBV5-4	TRBD1	NA
TGCGCCAGCAGCTCGGGAGTCTACAATGAGCAGTTCTTC	CASSSGVYNEQFF	TRBJ2-1	TRBV5-1	NA	NA
TGTGCCAGCAGTGGACTAGCACAAGAGACCCAGTACTTC	CASSGLAQETQYF	TRBJ2-5	TRBV2	TRBD2	NA
TGTGCCAGCAAAGTAAGCGGGCCGGGGGTTCGGGAGCAGTACTTC	CASKVSGPGVREQYF	TRBJ2-7	TRBV2	NA	NA
TGTGCCAGCAGCGTAAGTGGAAACGAGCAGTACTTC	CASSVSGNEQYF	TRBJ2-7	TRBV9	NA	NA
TGTGCCAGCAACGAACTGGGGGACATAGAGACCTACGAGCAGTACTTC	CASNELGDIETYEQYF	TRBJ2-7	TRBV28	NA	NA
TGTGCCAGCAGTCCCGAGCGCTACAGCATCTACGAGCAGTACTTC	CASSPERYSIYEQYF	TRBJ2-7	TRBV27	NA	NA
TGTGCCAGCAGTTTATCGGCCAACTTAGCCAAAAACATTCAGTACTTC	CASSLSANLAKNIQYF	TRBJ2-4	TRBV27	NA	NA
TGTGCCAGCAGCCCCAATGGAGGGCGACAGCCCCAGCATTTT	CASSPNGGRQPQHF	TRBJ1-5	TRBV11-2	NA	NA
TGTGCCAGTAGTATAGGGACAGGGGACGGATACGAGCAGTACTTC	CASSIGTGDGYEQYF	TRBJ2-7	TRBV19	TRBD1	NA
TGCGCCAGCAGTGCCGGAGGTTGGACTGAAGCTTTCTTT	CASSAGGWTEAFF	TRBJ1-1	TRBV10-1	NA	NA
TGTGCCAGCAGTGAAGATATTGTGTCTTACAATGAGCAGTTCTTC	CASSEDIVSYNEQFF	TRBJ2-1	TRBV6-1	NA	NA
TGTGCCAGCAGCAGCTGGGACAGTAGCTACGAGCAGTACTTC	CASSSWDSSYEQYF	TRBJ2-7	TRBV7-9	TRBD1	NA
TGTGCCAGCAGCTCGTCACTAGCGGGAGACGAGCAGTACTTC	CASSSSLAGDEQYF	TRBJ2-7	TRBV7-9	TRBD2	NA
TGTGCCTGGAGCCCCGGGACAGGCCAAAACCGTTTC	CAWSPGTGQNRF	TRBJ1-2	TRBV30	TRBD1	NA
TGTGCCAGCAGCGTAGTTGGCAGTCCAGGATACAATGAGCAGTTCTTC	CASSVVGSPGYNEQFF	TRBJ2-1	TRBV9	NA	NA
TGTGCCAGCAGCGTACGGGACAGCCGCTCCTACAATGAGCAGTTCTTC	CASSVRDSRSYNEQFF	TRBJ2-1	TRBV9	TRBD1	NA
TGTGCCAGCAGTGAAGCGCCCGGTGTAAAACTGTTTTTT	CASSEAPGVKLFF	TRBJ1-4	TRBV2	NA	NA
TGTGCCAGCAGCCCCCTTAGGGGGCTCAGCAATCAGCCCCAGCATTTT	CASSPLRGLSNQPQHF	TRBJ1-5	TRBV28	TRBD1	NA
TGCAGCGTCCCAGGACAGGACGCAGAGAGTCCCTATGGCTACACCTTC	CSVPGQDAESPYGYTF	TRBJ1-2	TRBV29-1	TRBD1	NA
TGTGCCAGCAGTGACCGTAGCGAGAGCTCCTACAATGAGCAGTTCTTC	CASSDRSESSYNEQFF	TRBJ2-1	TRBV6-4	NA	NA
TGTGCCAGCAGCTTGGCCTCGCGTCATTTGGGGCCAACTAATGAAAAACTGTTTTTT	CASSLASRHLGPTNEKLFF	TRBJ1-4	TRBV5-8	NA	NA
TGCGCCAGCAGCTCCGACAGGGCTTCCTACAATGAGCAGTTCTTC	CASSSDRASYNEQFF	TRBJ2-1	TRBV5-1	TRBD1	NA
TGCGCCAGCAGTACAGGGGGCCCCTCCGGTTCACCCCTCCACTTT	CASSTGGPSGSPLHF	TRBJ1-6	TRBV4-1	TRBD1	NA
TGCAGCGTTGAAGATCTAGGCTACGAGCAGTACTTC	CSVEDLGYEQYF	TRBJ2-7	TRBV29-1	NA	once
TGTGCCAGCATCAACGATAGCGGGAAGTACGAGCAGTACTTC	CASINDSGKYEQYF	TRBJ2-7	TRBV14	TRBD2	NA
TGTGCCAGCAGTGAATTTACAGGGGGCTACGAGCAGTACTTC	CASSEFTGGYEQYF	TRBJ2-7	TRBV6-1	TRBD1	NA
TGTGCCAGCAGCCCGACTGCACGCGAGCAGTACTTC	CASSPTAREQYF	TRBJ2-7	TRBV7-9	NA	NA
TGCGCCAGCAGCGGCGGACTAGCGGGAGGGGGCACAGATACGCAGTATTTT	CASSGGLAGGGTDTQYF	TRBJ2-3	TRBV4-1	TRBD2	NA
TGTGCCAGCAGCTTAGCGGAGGGGGCCTCAGATACGCAGTATTTT	CASSLAEGASDTQYF	TRBJ2-3	TRBV7-9	NA	NA
TGTGCCAGCAGCTTAGGGACTACCTACAATGAGCAGTTCTTC	CASSLGTTYNEQFF	TRBJ2-1	TRBV7-9	NA	NA
TGTGCCAGCAGAGGTGAAAAACTGTTTTTT	CASRGEKLFF	TRBJ1-4	TRBV28	NA	NA
TGTGCCAGCTCCCTTACGGGATCGAACACTGAAGCTTTCTTT	CASSLTGSNTEAFF	TRBJ1-1	TRBV27	NA	once